The 20 T cell receptor beta chains in this list originate from one sample, sequenced in a study of shared clonotypes between healthy human individuals. Profiled with immunoSEQ multiplex PCR; TCRdb holds only in-frame clones, not every one. The data show millions of clones, approximately 95% seen once. The material sequenced was naive CD4+ T cells from PBMCs. This sample's subset: CD45RA+ positively selected. These receptors were collected from a man younger than 35 in good health. Some clones in this sample may be carry-over from other donors' samples.

V usage is TRBV10-3 and J usage is TRBJ2-1, with TRBD2 matching 12 bases. The CDR3 is 14 residues long. CDR1 and CDR2 from the germline V gene are ENHRY and SYGVKD. V dropped 6 bases and J dropped 10; count of bases not matched to a gene: 7. The chain's CDR3 is CAIRLTSGSEEQFF. The CDR3, as DNA: TGTGCCATCAGGCTGACTAGCGGGAGTGAGGAGCAGTTCTTC.

This chain joins TRBV5-1 and TRBJ2-2; 7 bases fit TRBD2. The CDR3 sequence is 15 residues long. V dropped 1 base and J dropped 3; count of bases not matched to a gene: 3. Germline assignment: CDR1 SGHRS and CDR2 YFSETQ. The CDR3 protein is CASSLSSGDTGELFF. The CDR3 bases are TGCGCCAGCAGCTTGTCAAGCGGGGACACCGGGGAGCTGTTTTTT.

V and J are TRBV11-2 and TRBJ1-6; 7 positions agree with TRBD1. Germline V gives CDR1 SGHAT, CDR2 FQNNGV. The length of the CDR3 is 15 residues. V lost 6 bases, J lost 5 bases, and 7 bases stayed unmatched. The CDR3 DNA sequence: TGTGCCAGCAGGAACCGGGACAGCAATAATTCACCCCTCCACTTT. Amino acids: CASRNRDSNNSPLHF.

This rearrangement joins TRBV2 to TRBJ2-5; D unclear. With 4 bases removed from V and 2 bases from J, the gap between germline ends came to 8 bases. Looked up from germline, CDR1 is SNHLY and CDR2 is FYNNEI. CDR3 length: 13 residues. CDR3 region: CASSGTEQETQYF. DNA for the CDR3: TGTGCCAGCAGTGGAACAGAGCAAGAGACCCAGTACTTC.

Comments on this clone: Other DNA sequences from this sample encode an identical CDR3 as well. This chain uses TRBV7-2 with TRBJ2-5; D not certain. This CDR3 has 13 amino acids. The V gene's germline CDR1 is SGHTA and CDR2 FQGNSA. Trimming shortened V by 1 base and J by 1 base, and 4 bases separated the two germline ends. Here the CDR3 reads CASSLVSQETQYF. The CDR3 DNA is TGTGCCAGCAGCTTAGTTAGCCAAGAGACCCAGTACTTC.

This clone has a single count. The V gene is TRBV7-9, the J gene TRBJ1-2, with a tentative D call TRBD1 (6 bases). Germline loops: CDR1 SEHNR, CDR2 FQNEAQ (reference sequence). The CDR3 has 14 residues. Trimming took 5 bases from V and 8 from J, leaving 18 bases between them. For the CDR3, the DNA is TGTGCCAGCAGCGGAAGGGGACACGCAGGGGGCTACACCTTC. Protein: CASSGRGHAGGYTF. The variable domain in full, with the rest retrieved from reference TRBV7-9 and TRBJ1-2, is DTGVSQNPRHKITKRGQNVTFRCDPISEHNRLYWYRQTLGQGPEFLTYFQNEAQLEKSRLLSDRFSAERPKGSFSTLEIQRTEQGDSAMYLCASSGRGHAGGYTFGSGTRLTVV.

The sample holds a few counts of this clone. This chain uses TRBV28 with TRBJ1-5; 7 nucleotides agree with TRBD1. This CDR3 has 16 residues. The J segment lost 3 bases and the V segment lost 7 bases, leaving 12 bases of the junction unmatched. Germline values: CDR1 MDHEN, CDR2 SYDVKM. This CDR3 reads CASTTDRANFNQPQHF. For the CDR3, the DNA is TGTGCCAGCACGACCGACAGGGCGAACTTCAATCAGCCCCAGCATTTT.

In regard to this clone: Other DNA sequences in this sample translate to the same CDR3. The rearrangement links TRBV5-4 to TRBJ2-7; perhaps TRBD1 as D (6 bases). Trimming shortened V by 4 bases and J by 5 bases, and 22 bases separated the two germline ends. The CDR3 contains 16 residues. In germline, CDR1 is SGHNT, CDR2 YYREEE (reference sequence). CDR3 in DNA: TGTGCCAGCAGCCGGGTCCAGGGGACCACCGGGGACGAGCAGTACTTC. Amino acids: CASSRVQGTTGDEQYF.

The rearrangement joins TRBV5-1 to TRBJ2-5; 7 nucleotides line up with TRBD1. The ends lost 0 bases at V and 5 bases at J; junction bases unmatched: 7. The V gene's germline CDR1 is SGHRS and CDR2 YFSETQ. The CDR3 is 15 residues long. This chain's CDR3 is CASSLEGARWETQYF. CDR3 sequence (DNA): TGCGCCAGCAGCTTGGAGGGGGCGCGGTGGGAGACCCAGTACTTC.

V and J are TRBV18 and TRBJ2-2; D is uncertain. The V end was cut by 3 bases, the J end by 6 bases, with 14 bases between. Germline values: CDR1 KGHSH, CDR2 LQKENI. CDR3 size: 15 residues. The CDR3 DNA reads TGTGCCAGCTCACCGGACCGGCCCGGATCCGGGGAGCTGTTTTTT. Translation gives CASSPDRPGSGELFF.

The rearrangement links TRBV6-1 to TRBJ2-7; 7 bases map to TRBD2. Germline CDR1 is MNHNS and CDR2 is SASEGT. V lost 0 bases, J lost 4 bases, and 9 bases stayed unmatched. The CDR3 is 16 residues long. The CDR3 sequence is CASSEAAGSSGYEQYF. The CDR3 nucleotides are TGTGCCAGCAGTGAAGCCGCGGGATCTAGCGGTTACGAGCAGTACTTC.

The rearrangement joins TRBV7-3 to TRBJ2-1; 8 nucleotides agree with TRBD2. Germline V gene data show CDR1 as SGHTA and CDR2 as FQGTGA. The CDR3 has 16 amino acids. The trim removed 1 base at V and 8 bases at J, leaving 10 bases unmatched. CDR3 in amino acids: CASSLIGGLAIDEQFF. The CDR3 bases are TGTGCCAGCAGCTTAATAGGTGGACTAGCAATCGATGAGCAGTTCTTC.

This clone turned up a few times. The chain is built from TRBV2 and TRBJ1-1; D unclear. The CDR3 is 11 amino acids. V was cut by 1 base and J by 11 bases, with 8 bases left in between. Germline CDR1 reads SNHLY; CDR2 reads FYNNEI. The CDR3 sequence is CASSEEGLAFF. The CDR3 coding sequence is TGTGCCAGCAGTGAAGAAGGGCTTGCTTTCTTT.

Concerning this clone itself: Within the sample, other DNA sequences also encode this same CDR3. The V gene is TRBV19, the J gene TRBJ2-3; 14 positions agree with TRBD2. Germline lookup yields CDR1 LNHDA and CDR2 SQIVND (reference sequence). J lost 4 bases, V lost 4 bases, and 1 base had no gene match. CDR3 length: 15 amino acids. CDR3 sequence reads: CASSTGLAGADTQYF. The DNA of the CDR3 is TGTGCCAGTAGTACGGGACTAGCGGGGGCAGATACGCAGTATTTT.

This chain uses TRBV19 with TRBJ1-1; tentative D call: TRBD1 (5 bases). This CDR3 is 18 amino acids long. Trimming removed 3 bases at V and 3 bases at J, with 23 bases between. Per the germline V gene, CDR1 is LNHDA and CDR2 is SQIVND (reference sequence). CDR3 bases: TGTGCCAGTAGTATCCGTGCGAGGCAGGGAGGGCCAGACACTGAAGCTTTCTTT. Translation: CASSIRARQGGPDTEAFF.

DNA for the CDR3: TGTGCTAGTGGTGGAGAGAGCTCCTATAATTCACCCCTCCACTTT. Amino acid sequence: CASGGESSYNSPLHF. The J gene is TRBJ1-6, the V gene TRBV12-5; D is undetermined. Germline CDR1 reads LGHNT; CDR2 reads FRNRAP. This CDR3 region has 15 residues. The V gene lost 5 bases and the J gene lost 0 bases, with 8 bases spanning the gap. Complete variable domain (other parts from reference TRBV12-5 and TRBJ1-6): DARVTQTPRHKVTEMGQEVTMRCQPILGHNTVFWYRQTMMQGLELLAYFRNRAPLDDSGMPKDRFSAEMPDATLATLKIQPSEPRDSAVYFCASGGESSYNSPLHFGNGTRLTVT.

The table lists this clone with a count of one. The chain links TRBV15 to TRBJ1-4, with a tentative D call TRBD1 (5 bases). V was trimmed by 0 bases and J by 4 bases, leaving 9 bases between them. Per germline, CDR1 LNHNV and CDR2 YYDKDF (reference sequence). The CDR3 is 15 residues long. The CDR3, as DNA: TGTGCCACCAGCAGAGAGTCGAGGGGTAATGAAAAACTGTTTTTT. Translation: CATSRESRGNEKLFF.

The CDR3 is CSVEDLARVTQYF. The CDR3 region has the DNA TGCAGCGTTGAAGATTTGGCCAGGGTGACCCAGTACTTC. J is TRBJ2-5 and V is TRBV29-1, with D maybe TRBD1 (5 bases). Trimming shortened V by 0 bases and J by 7 bases, and 12 bases separated the two germline ends. Germline values: CDR1 SQVTM, CDR2 ANQGSEA. This CDR3 comprises 13 residues.

The gene calls are TRBV30 and TRBJ1-1; D call uncertain. Germline CDR1 reads GTSNPN; CDR2 reads SVGIG (reference sequence). Trimming took off 2 bases at V and 3 bases at J, with 10 bases between the two ends. The CDR3 contains 13 residues. The CDR3 nucleotides read TGTGCCTGGAGTAACCGGGCAGACACTGAAGCTTTCTTT. Encoded protein: CAWSNRADTEAFF. Looking up the rest from reference TRBV30 and TRBJ1-1 gives the full variable domain: SQTIHQWPATLVQPVGSPLSLECTVEGTSNPNLYWYRQAAGRGLQLLFYSVGIGQISSEVPQNLSASRPQDRQFILSSKKLLLSDSGFYLCAWSNRADTEAFFGQGTRLTVV.

The V gene is TRBV2, the J gene TRBJ1-5; 8 nucleotides agree with TRBD1. With V trimmed by 4 bases and J by 7 bases, 9 bases remained unmatched. In germline, CDR1 is SNHLY, CDR2 FYNNEI. The CDR3 runs to 15 residues. CDR3 loop: CASSGQGATVQPQHF. The DNA for the CDR3 is TGTGCCAGCAGTGGGCAGGGGGCCACCGTGCAGCCCCAGCATTTT.